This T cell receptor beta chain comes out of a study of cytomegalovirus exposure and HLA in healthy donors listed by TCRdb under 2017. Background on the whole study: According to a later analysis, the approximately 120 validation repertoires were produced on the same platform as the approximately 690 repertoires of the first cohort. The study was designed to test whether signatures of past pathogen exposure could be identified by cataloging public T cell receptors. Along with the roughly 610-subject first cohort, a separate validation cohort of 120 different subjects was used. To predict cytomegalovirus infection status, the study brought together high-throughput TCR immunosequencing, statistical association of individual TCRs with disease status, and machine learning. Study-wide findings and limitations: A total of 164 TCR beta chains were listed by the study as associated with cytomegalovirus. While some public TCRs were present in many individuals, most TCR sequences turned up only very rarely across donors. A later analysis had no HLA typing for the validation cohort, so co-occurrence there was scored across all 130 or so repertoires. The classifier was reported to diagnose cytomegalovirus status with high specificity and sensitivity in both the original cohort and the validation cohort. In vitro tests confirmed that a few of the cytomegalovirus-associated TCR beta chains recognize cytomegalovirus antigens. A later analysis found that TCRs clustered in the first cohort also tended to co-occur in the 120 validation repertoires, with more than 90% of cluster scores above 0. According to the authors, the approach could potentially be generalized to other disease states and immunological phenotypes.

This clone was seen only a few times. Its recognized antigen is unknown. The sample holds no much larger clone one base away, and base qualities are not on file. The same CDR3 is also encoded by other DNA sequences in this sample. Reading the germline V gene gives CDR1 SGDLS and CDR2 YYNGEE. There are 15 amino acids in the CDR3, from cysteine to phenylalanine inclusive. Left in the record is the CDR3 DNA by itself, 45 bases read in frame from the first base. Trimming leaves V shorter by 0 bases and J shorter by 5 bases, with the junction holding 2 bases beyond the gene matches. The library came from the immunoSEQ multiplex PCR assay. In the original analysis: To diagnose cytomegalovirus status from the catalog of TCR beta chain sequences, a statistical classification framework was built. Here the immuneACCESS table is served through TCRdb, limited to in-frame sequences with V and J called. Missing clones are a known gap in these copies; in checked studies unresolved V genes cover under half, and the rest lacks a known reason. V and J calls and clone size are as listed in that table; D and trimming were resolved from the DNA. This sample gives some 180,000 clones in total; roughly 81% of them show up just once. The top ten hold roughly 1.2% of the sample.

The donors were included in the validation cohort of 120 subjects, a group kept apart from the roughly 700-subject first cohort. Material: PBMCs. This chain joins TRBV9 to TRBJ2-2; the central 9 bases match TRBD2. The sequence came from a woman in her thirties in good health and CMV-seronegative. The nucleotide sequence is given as TGTGCCAGCAGCGTAGCAACTAGCGGGACCGGGGAGCTGTTTTTT. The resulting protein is CASSVATSGTGELFF.